Below, 13 T cell receptor beta chains from the same sample are listed, as sequenced in a study of CD8 T cells in Susac syndrome. The RNA, roughly 0.45 to 1 ug, was put through reverse transcription using random hexamers. From the immunoSEQ multiplex PCR reads, TCRdb called clonotypes with MiXCR, one entry per CDR3 protein. Of about 290,000 distinct CDR3 sequences listed, roughly 85% are singletons. The sample taken for sequencing was CD8+ T cells from PBMCs. All receptors come from a human donor with multiple sclerosis.

This clonotype was detected once. The chain recombines TRBV24-1 with TRBJ1-2; D gene uncertain. Germline V gene data show CDR1 as KGHDR and CDR2 as SFDVKD. The CDR3 loop spans 13 amino acids. Trimming took off 4 bases at V and 7 bases at J, with 12 bases between the two ends. The CDR3 is CATSELGGGGYTF. CDR3 coding DNA: TGTGCCACCAGTGAGTTGGGCGGTGGTGGCTACACCTTC.

J is TRBJ1-3 and V is TRBV30, with D tentatively TRBD1 (5 bases). This CDR3 has 13 amino acids. V was shortened by 4 bases and J by 3 bases, with 10 bases between the two germline ends. The germline V gene has CDR1 GTSNPN and CDR2 SVGIG (reference sequence). The CDR3 DNA reads TGTGCCTGGATGGGGACGGGTGGAAACACCATATATTTT. Its translation is CAWMGTGGNTIYF.

The chain uses TRBV5-6 and TRBJ2-7, with 9 positions matching TRBD1. The CDR3 is 16 residues long. The germline gives CDR1 SGHDT, CDR2 YYEEEE. J lost 4 bases, V lost 0 bases, and 8 bases had no gene match. For the CDR3, the DNA is TGTGCCAGCAGCTTGGGTGCCGGACAGGGGCTTTACGAGCAGTACTTC. Translating it yields CASSLGAGQGLYEQYF.

The chain has TRBV29-1 and TRBJ1-2; 8 bases agree with TRBD1. The junction had 6 bases not matched to a gene; V was cut back by 0 bases and J by 3 bases. Germline values: CDR1 SQVTM, CDR2 ANQGSEA. CDR3 length: 15 amino acids. CDR3 in amino acids: CSVEDSPGGYYGYTF. In nucleotides, the CDR3 is TGCAGCGTTGAAGATTCTCCAGGGGGCTACTATGGCTACACCTTC.

The chain carries TRBV4-3 and TRBJ2-7; 10 bases line up with TRBD2. V trimming: 0 bases; J trimming: 5 bases; junction bases outside the gene matches: 7. CDR1 and CDR2 from the germline V gene are LGHNA and YSLEER. CDR3 size: 16 residues. CDR3 sequence (DNA): TGCGCCAGCAGCCAAGATAGGGCTAGCGGGAGTGACGAGCAGTACTTC. It is translated as CASSQDRASGSDEQYF.

This chain links TRBV9 with TRBJ1-6; TRBD1 agrees at 9 bases. The V segment lost 0 bases and the J segment 7 bases; nucleotides outside the gene matches: 2. In germline, CDR1 is SGDLS, CDR2 YYNGEE. The CDR3 has 15 residues. The CDR3 loop reads CASSVGGQGNSPLHF. The CDR3 coding sequence is TGTGCCAGCAGCGTAGGGGGACAGGGAAATTCACCCCTCCACTTT.

This clonotype was seen more than once but under ten times. This chain uses TRBV30 with TRBJ2-7, with D unresolved. The ends were cut back, 4 bases at V and 6 bases at J, with 16 bases in the middle. This CDR3 spans 13 amino acids. The germline V gene has CDR1 GTSNPN and CDR2 SVGIG (reference sequence). CDR3 amino acids: CAWIDGSGGEQYF. The CDR3 DNA reads as TGTGCCTGGATCGACGGGTCGGGCGGCGAGCAGTACTTC.

The chain uses TRBV29-1 and TRBJ2-7; 9 bases fit TRBD1. CDR1 is SQVTM and CDR2 is ANQGSEA in the germline V gene. The CDR3 loop spans 13 amino acids. Trimming took 6 bases from V and 4 from J; bases not matched to a gene: 7. The CDR3, as DNA: TGCAGCGTGACTCGGGACAGGGTTTACGAGCAGTACTTC. It specifies CSVTRDRVYEQYF.

This clonotype turned up a few times. The genes are TRBV19 and TRBJ2-7; 7 bases match TRBD2. Trimming cost V 5 bases and J 6 bases; bases outside gene matches: 4. The CDR3 has 12 residues. The germline CDR1 and CDR2 sequences are LNHDA and SQIVND (reference sequence). CDR3 residues: CASSPPGGEQYF. CDR3 sequence (DNA): TGTGCCAGTAGTCCCCCGGGAGGCGAGCAGTACTTC.

This chain uses TRBV28 with TRBJ1-3, with D perhaps TRBD1 (5 bases). There are 14 residues in the CDR3. CDR1 is MDHEN and CDR2 is SYDVKM in the germline V gene. Trimming removed 8 bases from V and 0 bases from J, with 11 bases in between. The CDR3 bases are TGTGCCAGCCTCGGGACCGACTCTGGAAACACCATATATTTT. Protein product: CASLGTDSGNTIYF.

V usage is TRBV5-6 and J usage is TRBJ2-3, with 10 bases aligning to TRBD1. The junction had 1 base not matched to a gene; V was cut back by 2 bases and J by 4 bases. CDR3 length: 14 residues. The germline V gene has CDR1 SGHDT and CDR2 YYEEEE. CDR3 coding DNA: TGTGCCAGCAGCTTAGGGACAGGGGCAGATACGCAGTATTTT. Encoded protein: CASSLGTGADTQYF.

The chain joins TRBV11-2 to TRBJ1-2; D unclear. CDR1 is SGHAT and CDR2 is FQNNGV in the germline V gene. The germline V and J ends were trimmed by 5 bases and 4 bases, with 14 bases remaining between them. The CDR3 has 14 residues. CDR3 sequence reads: CASSPNERSYGYTF. The CDR3 DNA sequence: TGTGCCAGCAGCCCCAATGAGAGGAGCTATGGCTACACCTTC.

This clonotype was detected only once. V usage is TRBV14 and J usage is TRBJ1-1; no clear D. From germline, CDR1 is SGHDN and CDR2 FVKESK. The CDR3 totals 16 residues. V lost 0 bases and J 1 base, leaving 12 bases between the germline ends. The chain's CDR3 is CASSQEYRETNTEAFF. The CDR3 nucleotides are TGTGCCAGCAGCCAAGAGTACCGGGAGACGAACACTGAAGCTTTCTTT.